This paragraph reports one T cell receptor (beta chain). What it binds is unknown. The entry originates in a study of identical twins. General study findings and limits: The analysis was cross-sectional rather than longitudinal within donors. The degree of excess twin sharing was weaker in beta out-of-frame sequences. Researchers caution that invariant MAIT and iNKT cells could partly confound zero-insertion analyses.

Healthy Caucasians supplied all donations. TCRdb called the 5' RACE reads again in MiXCR, with one record for every CDR3 protein. The sample lists 350,000 to 500,000 distinct CDR3 sequences; around a sixth were seen once. Germline values: CDR1 MGHRA, CDR2 YSYEKL. The germline V and J ends were trimmed by 0 bases and 1 base, with 13 bases remaining between them. CDR3 length: 17 residues. The sequence came from a man aged 50 to 59 in good health. V is TRBV4-1 and J is TRBJ2-4; possible D gene TRBD1, 5 bases. Sequenced input: naive T cells sorted from blood. CDR3 DNA: TGCGCCAGCAGCCAAGAAGGACACCCAGGGGCCAAAAACATTCAGTACTTC. Protein product: CASSQEGHPGAKNIQYF.